What follows are 7 T cell receptor beta chains derived from one specimen sequenced in a study of cytomegalovirus exposure and HLA in healthy donors (dated by TCRdb to about 2017). To prepare the library, the immunoSEQ multiplex PCR assay was applied. For the multiplex PCR, a mixture combining 60 forward primers for TCR Vbeta segments and 13 reverse primers for TCR Jbeta segments was used. TCRdb re-hosts the immuneACCESS table, in-frame sequences only. Its copies lack some clones; in the studies checked, an unresolved V gene accounts for under half of them, and the cause for the rest is not known. This sample holds approximately 180,000 clones; about three quarters were observed only once. About 1.1% of the sample goes to the ten largest clones. The sample taken for sequencing was PBMCs. These receptors were obtained from a woman aged 40-49 years in good health and CMV-seronegative.

The J gene is TRBJ1-2, the V gene TRBV5-1; 8 bases are a match to TRBD1. The germline gives CDR1 SGHRS, CDR2 YFSETQ. The CDR3 sequence is 14 residues long. The J segment lost 7 bases and the V segment lost 0 bases, leaving 5 bases of the junction unmatched. The CDR3 nucleotides are TGCGCCAGCAGCTTGGAGGCAGGGGGCACTGGCTACACCTTC. Translated, it gives CASSLEAGGTGYTF. The full variable domain, with the rest looked up from reference TRBV5-1 and TRBJ1-2, is KAGVTQTPRYLIKTRGQQVTLSCSPISGHRSVSWYQQTPGQGLQFLFEYFSETQRNKGNFPGRFSGRQFSNSRSEMNVSTLELGDSALYLCASSLEAGGTGYTFGSGTRLTVV.

The genes are TRBV7-3 and TRBJ2-7; possible D gene TRBD2, 5 bases. V lost 0 bases and J lost 7, with 13 bases in between. Germline V gives CDR1 SGHTA, CDR2 FQGTGA. This CDR3 spans 14 amino acids. The CDR3 here is CASSLTGAAREQYF. Here the CDR3 DNA reads TGTGCCAGCAGCTTAACGGGAGCTGCGCGGGAGCAGTACTTC. Full variable domain (rest looked up from reference TRBV7-3 and TRBJ2-7): GAGVSQTPSNKVTEKGKYVELRCDPISGHTALYWYRQSLGQGPEFLIYFQGTGAADDSGLPNDRFFAVRPEGSVSTLKIQRTERGDSAVYLCASSLTGAAREQYFGPGTRLTVT.

This sequence joins TRBV6-4 and TRBJ1-4, with 9 bases identical to TRBD1. CDR3 length equals 14 residues. Germline V gives CDR1 MRHNA, CDR2 SNTAGT. J gave up 2 bases and V 11 bases, and 6 bases lay outside the gene matches. DNA for the CDR3: TGTGCCGGGGAACAGGGGGCGACTAATGAAAAACTGTTTTTT. Translated: CAGEQGATNEKLFF.

Comment on this clone: Germline and junction disagree at one end, which may indicate a read error. This chain joins TRBV7-7 and TRBJ2-1; D gene uncertain. The CDR3 is 13 amino acids. The germline CDR1 and CDR2 sequences are SSHAT and FNYEAQ (reference sequence). The CDR3 spells CASSPNRDNEQFF. In DNA, the CDR3 is TGTGCTAGCAGCCCCAACCGGGACAATGAGCAGTTCTTC.

The chain links TRBV13 to TRBJ2-2; 13 bases are shared with TRBD2. The V gene end was trimmed by 0 bases and the J gene end by 3 bases; junction bases not matched to a gene: 4. The CDR3 runs to 18 residues. Looked up from germline, CDR1 is PRHDT and CDR2 is FYEKMQ (reference sequence). The CDR3, as DNA: TGTGCCAGCAGCTTAGGACTAGCGGGAGGGATGGACACCGGGGAGCTGTTTTTT. Translating gives CASSLGLAGGMDTGELFF.

The chain carries TRBV9 and TRBJ2-1; no clear D gene. Trimming removed 1 base at V and 7 bases at J, with 9 bases between. The CDR3 sequence is 13 residues long. Germline CDR1 is SGDLS and CDR2 is YYNGEE. CDR3 region: CASSVTVSNEQFF. CDR3 nucleotide sequence: TGTGCCAGCAGCGTAACGGTGAGTAATGAGCAGTTCTTC.

For the CDR3, the DNA is TGTGCCAGTAGTCCGATCTACCAGGCAACTAATGAAAAACTGTTTTTT. Protein product: CASSPIYQATNEKLFF. V and J are TRBV19 and TRBJ1-4; D uncertain. CDR1 is LNHDA and CDR2 is SQIVND in the germline V gene (reference sequence). There are 16 residues in the CDR3. Trimming removed 5 bases from V and 0 bases from J, with 13 bases in between.